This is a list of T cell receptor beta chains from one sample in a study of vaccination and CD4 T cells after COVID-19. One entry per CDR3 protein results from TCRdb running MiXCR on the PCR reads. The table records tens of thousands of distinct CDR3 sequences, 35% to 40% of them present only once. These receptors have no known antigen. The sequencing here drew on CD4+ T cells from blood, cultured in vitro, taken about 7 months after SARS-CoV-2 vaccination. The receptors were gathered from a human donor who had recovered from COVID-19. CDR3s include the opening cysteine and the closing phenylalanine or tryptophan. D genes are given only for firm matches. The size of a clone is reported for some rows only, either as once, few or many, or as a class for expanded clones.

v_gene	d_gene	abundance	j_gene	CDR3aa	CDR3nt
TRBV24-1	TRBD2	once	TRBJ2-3	CATSDSPSGIISTDTQYF	TGTGCCACCAGTGATTCTCCTAGCGGGATTATTAGCACAGATACGCAGTATTTT
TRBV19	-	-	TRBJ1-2	CASSIGGCYGYTF	TGTGCCAGTAGTATAGGGGGCTGCTATGGCTACACCTTC
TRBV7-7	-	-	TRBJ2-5	CASSLGQPEGTQYF	TGTGCTAGCAGCTTAGGTCAACCCGAGGGGACCCAGTACTTC
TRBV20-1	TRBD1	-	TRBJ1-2	CRPGGVGRNGYTF	TGCAGGCCAGGGGGTGTAGGTAGAAATGGCTACACCTTC
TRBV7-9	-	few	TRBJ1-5	CASSPINQPQHF	TGTGCCAGCAGCCCGATTAATCAGCCCCAGCATTTT
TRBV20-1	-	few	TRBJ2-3	CSARPITNTDTQYF	TGCAGTGCTAGACCCATTACCAATACAGATACGCAGTATTTT
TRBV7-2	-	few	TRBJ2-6	CASSFSLSGARRGANVLTF	TGTGCCAGCAGCTTTAGTCTGTCAGGGGCCCGCCGAGGGGCCAACGTCCTGACTTTC
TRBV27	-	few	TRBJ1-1	CASKVPGQNTEAFF	TGTGCCAGTAAAGTTCCGGGACAGAACACTGAAGCTTTCTTT
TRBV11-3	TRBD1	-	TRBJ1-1	CASRSDRGSAGAFF	TGTGCCAGCAGGAGCGACAGGGGATCGGCTGGAGCTTTCTTT
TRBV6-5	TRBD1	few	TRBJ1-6	CASSYLDRESPLHF	TGTGCCAGCAGTTACTTAGACAGGGAGTCACCCCTCCACTTT
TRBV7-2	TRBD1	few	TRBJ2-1	CASSLAIRDRAVNEQFF	TGTGCCAGCAGCTTAGCAATCCGGGACAGGGCGGTCAATGAGCAGTTCTTC
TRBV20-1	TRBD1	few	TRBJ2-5	CSASPGQGPETQYF	TGCAGTGCTTCCCCGGGACAGGGACCAGAGACCCAGTACTTC
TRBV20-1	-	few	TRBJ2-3	CSVGWGWAGTDTQYF	TGCAGTGTGGGGTGGGGGTGGGCGGGCACAGATACGCAGTATTTT
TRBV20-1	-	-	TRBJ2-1	CSARDMVGLDEQFF	TGCAGTGCTAGAGACATGGTGGGACTTGATGAGCAGTTCTTC
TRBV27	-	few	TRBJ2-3	CASSFGGVTDTQYF	TGTGCCAGCAGTTTTGGGGGAGTGACAGATACGCAGTATTTT
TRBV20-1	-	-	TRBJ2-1	CSARDSEGVHNEQFF	TGCAGTGCTAGAGATTCCGAGGGAGTCCACAATGAGCAGTTCTTC
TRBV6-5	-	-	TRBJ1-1	CASSSFGPNTEAFF	TGTGCCAGCAGTTCCTTCGGACCGAACACTGAAGCTTTCTTT
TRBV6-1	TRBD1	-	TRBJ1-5	CASSGFGQGVGQPQHF	TGTGCCAGCAGTGGATTTGGACAGGGGGTCGGGCAGCCCCAGCATTTT
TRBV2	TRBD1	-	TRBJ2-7	CASRGGQGAWEQYF	TGTGCCAGCAGGGGAGGACAGGGGGCGTGGGAGCAGTACTTC
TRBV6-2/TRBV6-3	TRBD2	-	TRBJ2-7	CASRRSGGYEQYF	TGTGCCAGCAGACGCAGCGGGGGATACGAGCAGTACTTC
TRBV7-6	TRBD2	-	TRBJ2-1	CASSPPWGGGRYNEQFF	TGTGCCAGCAGCCCCCCCTGGGGCGGGGGGCGTTACAATGAGCAGTTCTTC
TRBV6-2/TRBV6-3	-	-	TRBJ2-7	CASRTGTFYEQYF	TGTGCCAGCAGAACCGGGACCTTCTACGAGCAGTACTTC
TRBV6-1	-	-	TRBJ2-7	CASSQGGSSYEQYF	TGTGCCAGCAGTCAGGGGGGGAGCTCCTACGAGCAGTACTTC
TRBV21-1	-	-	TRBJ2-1	CASSNPGQGSVGSDEQFF	TGTGCCAGCAGCAACCCCGGACAGGGCAGTGTTGGGAGCGATGAGCAGTTCTTC
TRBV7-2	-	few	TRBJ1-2	CASSLVTQGYGYTF	TGTGCCAGCAGCTTAGTGACACAGGGATATGGCTACACCTTC
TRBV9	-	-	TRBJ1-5	CASSVEAGGNQPQHF	TGTGCCAGCAGCGTAGAGGCGGGGGGAAATCAGCCCCAGCATTTT
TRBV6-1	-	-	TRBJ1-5	CASRQTTRNQPQHF	TGTGCCAGCAGACAGACTACACGTAATCAGCCCCAGCATTTT
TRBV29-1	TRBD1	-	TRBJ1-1	CSVGGLTQTGKDTEAFF	TGCAGCGTGGGTGGGCTAACACAGACAGGGAAGGACACTGAAGCTTTCTTT
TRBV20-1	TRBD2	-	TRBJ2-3	CSAITSGGAGGTDTQYF	TGCAGTGCTATTACTAGCGGGGGGGCTGGAGGCACAGATACGCAGTATTTT
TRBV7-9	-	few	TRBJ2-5	CASSPSIQETQYF	TGTGCCAGCAGCCCTAGTATACAAGAGACCCAGTACTTC
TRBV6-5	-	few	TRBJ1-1	CASSSGGPWRGRTEAFF	TGTGCCAGCAGTTCCGGGGGCCCGTGGCGGGGTAGGACTGAAGCTTTCTTT
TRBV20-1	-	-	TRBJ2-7	CSAIRQSYEQYF	TGCAGTGCTATAAGACAGTCCTACGAGCAGTACTTC
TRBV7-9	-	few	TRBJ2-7	CASGYDYEQYF	TGTGCCAGCGGATACGATTACGAGCAGTACTTC
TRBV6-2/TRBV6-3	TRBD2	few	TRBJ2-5	CASSRGLAGGGETQYF	TGTGCCAGCAGCCGGGGACTAGCGGGAGGGGGTGAGACCCAGTACTTC
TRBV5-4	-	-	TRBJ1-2	CASSQDPNSNYGYTF	TGTGCCAGCAGCCAAGATCCTAACAGTAACTATGGCTACACCTTC
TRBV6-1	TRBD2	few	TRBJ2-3	CASSERAGVEGYTQYF	TGTGCCAGCAGTGAACGGGCGGGGGTAGAAGGGTATACGCAGTATTTT
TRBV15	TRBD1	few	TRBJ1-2	CATSREGQRPYTF	TGTGCCACCAGCAGAGAGGGACAGCGTCCATACACCTTC
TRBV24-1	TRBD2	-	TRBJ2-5	CATSGRTSGATQETQYF	TGTGCCACCAGTGGTCGGACTAGCGGGGCAACCCAAGAGACCCAGTACTTC
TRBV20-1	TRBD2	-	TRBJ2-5	CSARASHPGLAGVETQYF	TGCAGTGCTAGAGCAAGTCACCCCGGACTAGCGGGAGTGGAGACCCAGTACTTC
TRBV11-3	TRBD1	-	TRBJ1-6	CASSLTGGDSPLHF	TGTGCCAGCAGCCTCACAGGGGGCGATTCACCCCTCCACTTT
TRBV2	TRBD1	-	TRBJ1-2	CASSRGQPVGYTF	TGTGCCAGCTCAAGGGGACAGCCGGTTGGCTACACCTTC
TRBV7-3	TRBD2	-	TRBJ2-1	CASSPSGREYNEQFF	TGTGCCAGCAGCCCCTCCGGGAGGGAATACAATGAGCAGTTCTTC
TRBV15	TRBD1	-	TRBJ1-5	CATSRFQGALGNQPQHF	TGTGCCACCAGCAGGTTCCAGGGGGCGCTGGGCAATCAGCCCCAGCATTTT
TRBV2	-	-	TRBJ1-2	CASSGQRDPGYTF	TGTGCCAGCAGTGGACAGCGGGACCCTGGCTACACCTTC
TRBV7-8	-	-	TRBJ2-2	CASNTGLGELFF	TGTGCCAGCAACACGGGGCTGGGGGAGCTGTTTTTT
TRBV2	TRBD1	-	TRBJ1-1	CASYPDRGNTEAFF	TGTGCCAGCTACCCGGACAGGGGGAATACTGAAGCTTTCTTT
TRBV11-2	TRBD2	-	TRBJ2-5	CASSLPLGRGGLTQETQYF	TGTGCCAGCAGCTTACCATTGGGGCGGGGGGGCCTGACCCAAGAGACCCAGTACTTC